This passage covers 14 T cell receptor beta chains from one sample sequenced in a study of blood T cells in healthy people across ages. Combining a sample-barcoded 5' primer with a J-beta primer mix, a second PCR ran for about 7 to 12 cycles. MiXCR was run by TCRdb on the 5' RACE reads, yielding one entry per CDR3 protein. The table records roughly 1,800,000 distinct CDR3 sequences, around half of them present only once. The specimen sequenced was blood. All receptors derive from a woman aged 40 to 50 in good health.

This clonotype turned up a few times. This chain uses TRBV6-5 with TRBJ2-1; D gene uncertain. CDR3 size: 15 residues. Trimming shortened V by 3 bases and J by 0 bases, and 9 bases separated the two germline ends. CDR1 and CDR2 (germline): MNHEY, SVGAGI. Here the CDR3 reads CASSYYSSSYNEQFF. The CDR3 nucleotides read TGTGCCAGCAGTTATTACAGTAGCTCCTACAATGAGCAGTTCTTC.

CDR3 residues: CAISDPDREGNEQFF. CDR3 sequence (DNA): TGTGCCATCAGTGACCCGGACAGGGAAGGCAATGAGCAGTTCTTC. The rearrangement links TRBV10-3 to TRBJ2-1, with 8 bases lining up with TRBD1. The CDR3 is 15 amino acids. J gave up 6 bases and V 3 bases, and 7 bases lay outside the gene matches. Germline V gene sequence: CDR1 ENHRY, CDR2 SYGVKD.

The chain recombines TRBV28 with TRBJ2-3; D gene ambiguous. The CDR3 runs 14 residues. Trimming left V 8 bases short and J 4 bases short, with 16 bases between. CDR1 MDHEN and CDR2 SYDVKM come from the germline V gene. CDR3 in amino acids: CASGESPWADTQYF. The DNA for the CDR3 is TGTGCCAGCGGCGAGAGTCCCTGGGCAGATACGCAGTATTTT.

The genes are TRBV12-3 or TRBV12-4 and TRBJ1-1; unclear D gene. This CDR3 is built from 13 residues. Trimming shortened V by 6 bases and J by 6 bases, and 14 bases separated the two germline ends. The CDR3 nucleotides read TGTGCCAGCAGCAAACTCCGGGCGGCTGAAGCTTTCTTT. Translated, it gives CASSKLRAAEAFF.

The DNA for the CDR3 is TGTGCCAGCAGTTACGGACAGCCTTTTAGGAGCGAGCAGTACTTC. Amino acid sequence: CASSYGQPFRSEQYF. This chain links TRBV6-5 with TRBJ2-4, with D perhaps TRBD1 (6 bases). TRBJ2-7 explains the end of the DNA better; the J call may be wrong. The CDR3 extends over 15 amino acids. Germline V gives CDR1 MNHEY, CDR2 SVGAGI.

This chain connects TRBV20-1 to TRBJ1-1; D unclear. The length of the CDR3 is 13 residues. With 6 bases removed from V and 1 base from J, the gap between germline ends came to 12 bases. Germline V gene data show CDR1 as DFQATT and CDR2 as SNEGSKA (reference sequence). CDR3 in DNA: TGCAGTGCCCGGGGAGATCCGAACACTGAAGCTTTCTTT. It yields the protein CSARGDPNTEAFF.

This rearrangement joins TRBV29-1 to TRBJ2-1, with D tentatively TRBD1 or TRBD2 (5 bases each). The CDR3 has 12 amino acids. V was pared by 2 bases and J by 13 bases, with 15 bases between. The germline V gene encodes CDR1 SQVTM and CDR2 ANQGSEA. CDR3 in DNA: TGCAGCGTTGAATTTTGGTCGGGGACCCAGTTCTTC. Amino acid sequence: CSVEFWSGTQFF.

The chain has TRBV7-9 and TRBJ1-4; D is ambiguous. Germline V gives CDR1 SEHNR, CDR2 FQNEAQ (reference sequence). The CDR3 is 16 residues long. V shed 5 bases and J shed 3 bases, with 16 bases lying between them. CDR3 in amino acids: CASSGLVGSANEKLFF. The DNA for the CDR3 is TGTGCCAGCAGCGGGCTGGTGGGGTCGGCTAATGAAAAACTGTTTTTT.

This clonotype was counted a few times. The V and J genes are TRBV7-2 and TRBJ2-3; perhaps D is TRBD1 or TRBD2 (5 bases each). Trimming cost V 6 bases and J 7 bases, with 20 bases left between them. Looked up from germline, CDR1 is SGHTA and CDR2 is FQGNSA. The CDR3 runs 15 residues. In DNA form, the CDR3 reads TGTGCCAGCAGGACTCCATCAACAGAGGGGAATACGCAGTATTTT. Its translation is CASRTPSTEGNTQYF.

J is TRBJ1-2 and V is TRBV6-5, with 11 bases that match TRBD1. Germline V gives CDR1 MNHEY, CDR2 SVGAGI. The CDR3 consists of 14 residues. V gave up 4 bases and J gave up 7 bases; unmatched junction bases: 5. The CDR3: CASSSWTGGFGYTF. CDR3 sequence (DNA): TGTGCCAGCAGTTCGTGGACAGGGGGCTTTGGCTACACCTTC.

The chain employs TRBV3-1 and TRBJ1-6; no firm D call. Trimming left V 1 base short and J 9 bases short, with 10 bases between. The CDR3 has 14 residues. Germline CDR1 reads LGHDT; CDR2 reads YNNKEL (reference sequence). CDR3 sequence reads: CASSQGVYSSPLHF. The CDR3 bases are TGTGCCAGCAGCCAAGGGGTGTACAGTTCACCCCTCCACTTT.

The chain uses TRBV5-1 and TRBJ2-3; 7 bases align to TRBD1. The CDR3 sequence is 15 residues long. Unmatched junction bases numbered 7, after V lost 0 bases and J lost 6 bases. Germline CDR1 SGHRS, CDR2 YFSETQ. The CDR3 DNA reads TGCGCCAGCAGCTTGGCCGGGACAGTCATTGATACGCAGTATTTT. Residues: CASSLAGTVIDTQYF.

This sequence joins TRBV20-1 and TRBJ2-3; no clear D. Trimming removed 6 bases from V and 1 base from J, with 11 bases in between. Germline loops: CDR1 DFQATT, CDR2 SNEGSKA (reference sequence). The CDR3 spans 13 residues. The chain's CDR3 is CSATPVRTDTQYF. CDR3 bases: TGCAGTGCCACCCCGGTACGCACAGATACGCAGTATTTT.

This clonotype was seen only a few times. The chain recombines TRBV12-3 or TRBV12-4 with TRBJ2-3; 7 bases align to TRBD2. The CDR3 has 15 amino acids. Trimming removed 5 bases from V and 2 bases from J; junction bases left unmatched: 7. The CDR3 nucleotides read TGTGCCAGCAGTCCCCTAGCGGTACTCACAGATACGCAGTATTTT. Translated, it gives CASSPLAVLTDTQYF.